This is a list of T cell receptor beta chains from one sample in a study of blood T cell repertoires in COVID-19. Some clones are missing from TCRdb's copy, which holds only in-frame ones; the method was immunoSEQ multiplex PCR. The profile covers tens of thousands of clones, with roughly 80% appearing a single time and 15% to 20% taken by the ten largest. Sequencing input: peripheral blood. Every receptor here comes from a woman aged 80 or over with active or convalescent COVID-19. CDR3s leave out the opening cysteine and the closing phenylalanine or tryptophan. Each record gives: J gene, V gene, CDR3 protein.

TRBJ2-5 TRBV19 ASSTLGTNQETQY
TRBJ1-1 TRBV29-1 SVEAFQGNTEAF
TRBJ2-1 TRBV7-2 ASSLGPGGSYNEQF
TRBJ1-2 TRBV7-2 ASSSQGYTGYT
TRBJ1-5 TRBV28 ASTLQGQSNQPQH
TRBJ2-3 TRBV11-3 ASSPGRADTQY
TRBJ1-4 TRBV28 ASSRPGQNYEKLF
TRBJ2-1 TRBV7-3 ASSLAGGPYNEQF
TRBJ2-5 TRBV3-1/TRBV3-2 ASSQGAGVETQY
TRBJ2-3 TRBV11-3 ASSSTPPGTQY
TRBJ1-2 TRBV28 ASSLGGPYGYT
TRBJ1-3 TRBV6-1 ASSERGKGNTIY
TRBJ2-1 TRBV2 VSRQIRDRGKYNEQF
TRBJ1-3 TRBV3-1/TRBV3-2 ASSFGQGAGNTIY
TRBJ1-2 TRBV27 ASGNPGTGIDGYT
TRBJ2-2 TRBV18 ASSPPTGGTGELF
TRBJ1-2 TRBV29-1 SVGTPDYGYT
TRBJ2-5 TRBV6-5 ASSPRPGQETQY
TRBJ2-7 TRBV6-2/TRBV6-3 ASSYPGQGLAGGTYEQY
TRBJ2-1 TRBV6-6 ASRKTGGVGEQF
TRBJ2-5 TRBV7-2 ASSAGLAGGQETQY
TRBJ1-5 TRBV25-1 ASSEAGQGLNQPQH
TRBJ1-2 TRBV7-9 ASSLDSYGYT
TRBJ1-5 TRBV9 ASSVGGEGVQPQH
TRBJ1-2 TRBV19 ASSILEGAYGYT
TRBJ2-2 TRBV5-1 ASSSTGLRNTGELF